This T cell receptor beta chain was sequenced in a study of identical twins. This clonotype was seen a few times. Its antigen is currently unknown. Broader study findings: In zero-insertion analyses, partial confounding could arise from invariant MAIT and iNKT cells.

One entry per CDR3 protein results from TCRdb running MiXCR on the 5' RACE reads. This table holds just over 450,000 distinct CDR3 sequences, 14% found once. There are 15 residues in the CDR3. The V gene's germline CDR1 is SGHNT and CDR2 YYREEE (reference sequence). V lost 3 bases and J lost 4, with 11 bases in between. This same sample was also taken into another study, of yellow fever vaccine responses in identical twins.

This TCR derives from a woman aged 18-30 years in good health. This chain links TRBV5-4 with TRBJ2-6; D ambiguous. The sample was CD4+ T cells sorted from blood. CDR3 sequence: CASSYSGPGANVLTF. The CDR3 DNA reads as TGTGCCAGCAGCTACTCCGGGCCCGGGGCCAACGTCCTGACTTTC.